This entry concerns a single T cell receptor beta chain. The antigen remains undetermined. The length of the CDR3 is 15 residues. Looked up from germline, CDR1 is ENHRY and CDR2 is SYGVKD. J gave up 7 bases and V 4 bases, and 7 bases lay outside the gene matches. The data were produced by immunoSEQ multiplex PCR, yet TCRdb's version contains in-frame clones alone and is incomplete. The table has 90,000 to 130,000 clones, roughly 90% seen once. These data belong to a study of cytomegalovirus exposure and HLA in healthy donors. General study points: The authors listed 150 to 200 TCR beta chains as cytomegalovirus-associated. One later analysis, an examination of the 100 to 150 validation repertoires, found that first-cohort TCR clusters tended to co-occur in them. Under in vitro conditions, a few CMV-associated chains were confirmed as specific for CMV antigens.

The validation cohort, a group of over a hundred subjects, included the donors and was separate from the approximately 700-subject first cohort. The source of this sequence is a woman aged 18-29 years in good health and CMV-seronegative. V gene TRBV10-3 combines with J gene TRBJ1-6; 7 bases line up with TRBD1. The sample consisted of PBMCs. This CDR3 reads CAISGTGDLNSPLHF. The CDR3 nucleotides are TGTGCCATCAGTGGGACAGGTGACCTGAATTCACCCCTCCACTTT.